The 2 T cell receptor beta chains in this list originate from one sample, sequenced in a study of response to subunit inactivated influenza vaccine (dated by TCRdb to the late 2010s). The method was RT-PCR. The instrument was an Illumina HiSeq 2500. TCRdb's own reprocessing of the public reads used fastp at Q25 and MiXCR and kept productive beta chains. Rows are unified per CDR3 protein, each entry keeping the most common DNA and genes. The sample contains 500,000 to 600,000 distinct CDR3 sequences, 16% of them found a single time. Together, the top ten hold approximately 3% of the sample. The sequencing used CD4+ T cells sorted from PBMCs, collected around 25 months after vaccination. The source of these receptors is a man between 50 and 75 years old who received an inactivated influenza vaccine. Donor details come from another sample of the same person, matched by shared clones.

This chain links TRBV7-2 with TRBJ1-2; D perhaps matches TRBD1 (5 bases). Germline values: CDR1 SGHTA, CDR2 FQGNSA. V was cut by 2 bases and J by 4 bases, with 8 bases left in between. This CDR3 region has 13 residues. CDR3 protein: CASSLPGIYGYTF. CDR3 in DNA: TGTGCCAGCAGCTTACCAGGGATCTATGGCTACACCTTC. Looking up the rest from reference TRBV7-2 and TRBJ1-2 gives the full variable domain: GAGVSQSPSNKVTEKGKDVELRCDPISGHTALYWYRQSLGQGLEFLIYFQGNSAPDKSGLPSDRFSAERTGGSVSTLTIQRTQQEDSAVYLCASSLPGIYGYTFGSGTRLTVV.

The V and J genes are TRBV20-1 and TRBJ2-3; D is perhaps TRBD2 (6 bases). Trimming pared 2 bases from V and 3 bases from J, leaving 12 bases between. The V gene's germline CDR1 is DFQATT and CDR2 SNEGSKA (reference sequence). The CDR3 length is 14 residues. CDR3 nucleotides: TGCAGTGCTAGATCGGTCGGGAGAACAGATACGCAGTATTTT. Encoded protein: CSARSVGRTDTQYF.